This T cell receptor (beta chain) was sequenced in a study of cytomegalovirus exposure and HLA in healthy donors. Whole-study context: An analysis done earlier identified more than 90 million unique TCR beta sequences from about 179 million T cells.

This clone ranks as medium-sized (0.01 to 0.1%). Its target is not known. Primers: 60 Vbeta forward and 13 Jbeta reverse. TCRdb keeps only in-frame clones here, not all; method: immunoSEQ multiplex PCR. The repertoire holds 150,000 to 200,000 clones, approximately 70% seen once, with 6% to 7.5% in the top ten. Study-level findings and limits: With later analysis, a missense DCLRE1C variant became linked to TCR beta V- and J-gene trimming. In a later analysis, at a false discovery rate of 0.05, fewer than 20,000 TCR beta sequences matched HLA alleles.

The source of this sequence is a middle-aged man in good health and CMV-seropositive. Sequenced: PBMCs.

The CDR3, as DNA: TGTGCCAGCAGCTTGACTGGGACAGGGTCAACTGGCTACACCTTC. Encoded protein: CASSLTGTGSTGYTF. The rearrangement uses TRBV5-6 and TRBJ1-2, with 9 bases fitting TRBD1. CDR1 SGHDT and CDR2 YYEEEE come from the germline V gene. V lost 1 base to trimming and J lost 7 bases; unmatched junction nucleotides: 8. This CDR3 spans 15 amino acids.